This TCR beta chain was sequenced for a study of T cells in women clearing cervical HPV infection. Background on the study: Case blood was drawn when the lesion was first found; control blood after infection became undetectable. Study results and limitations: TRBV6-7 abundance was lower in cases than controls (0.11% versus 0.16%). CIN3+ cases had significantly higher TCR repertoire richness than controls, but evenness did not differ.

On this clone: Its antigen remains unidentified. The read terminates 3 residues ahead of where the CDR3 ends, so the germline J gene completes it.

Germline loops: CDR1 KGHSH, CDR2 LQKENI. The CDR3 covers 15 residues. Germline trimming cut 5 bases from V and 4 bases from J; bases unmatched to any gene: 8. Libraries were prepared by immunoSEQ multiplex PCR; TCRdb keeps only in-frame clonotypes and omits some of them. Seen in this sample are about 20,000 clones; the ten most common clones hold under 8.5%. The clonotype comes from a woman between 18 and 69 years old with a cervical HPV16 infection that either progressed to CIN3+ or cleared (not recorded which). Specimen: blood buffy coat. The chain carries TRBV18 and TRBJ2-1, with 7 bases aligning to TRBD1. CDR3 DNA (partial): TGTGCCAGCTCAAGCCGACAGGGCCATTACAATGAG. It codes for CASSSRQGHYNE. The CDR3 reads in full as CASSSRQGHYNEQFF.